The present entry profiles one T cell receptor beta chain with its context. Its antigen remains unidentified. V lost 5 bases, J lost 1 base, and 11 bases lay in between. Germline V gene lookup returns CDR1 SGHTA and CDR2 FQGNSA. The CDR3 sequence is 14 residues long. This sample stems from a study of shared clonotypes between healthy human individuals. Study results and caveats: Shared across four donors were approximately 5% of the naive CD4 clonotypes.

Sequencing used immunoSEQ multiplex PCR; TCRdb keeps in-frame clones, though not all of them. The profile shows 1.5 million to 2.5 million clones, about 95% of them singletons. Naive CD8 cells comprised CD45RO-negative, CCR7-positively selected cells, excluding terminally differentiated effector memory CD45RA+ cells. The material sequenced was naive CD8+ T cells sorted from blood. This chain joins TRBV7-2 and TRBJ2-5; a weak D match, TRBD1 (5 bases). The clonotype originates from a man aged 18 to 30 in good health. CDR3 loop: CASSLQVLQETQYF. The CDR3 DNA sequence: TGTGCCAGCAGCCTACAGGTACTCCAAGAGACCCAGTACTTC.